This TCR beta chain was observed in a study of blood T cell repertoires in COVID-19. Study-wide background: COVID-19 samples, acute and convalescent, were from the United States, Italy and Spain. PBMCs, B-cell-depleted T cells, or T cells provided the cDNA or gDNA that made up the material.

In the study's own analysis: Amplification from reference gene primers served as the basis for estimated nucleated cell counts. TCRdb keeps only in-frame clones here, not all; method: immunoSEQ multiplex PCR. From that table come the V and J calls and clone size; the DNA was used to work out D and trimming. This sample yields over 85,000 clones, of which about 85% are seen a single time; 3% belongs to the top ten. V lost 6 bases, J lost 4 bases, and 9 bases stayed unmatched. Germline-derived CDR1 and CDR2 are MDHEN and SYDVKM. This CDR3 has 16 amino acids. The Seattle patients joined while their infection was active and were tracked longitudinally afterward.

The TCR comes from an elderly woman with COVID-19, enrolled during active disease. The rearrangement joins TRBV28 to TRBJ2-1; TRBD1 aligns across 10 bases. Specimen: peripheral blood. CDR3 bases: TGTGCCAGCAGGGCGTTAGGACAGGGGGGATACAATGAGCAGTTCTTC. As protein: CASRALGQGGYNEQFF. Full variable domain (outside the CDR3, taken from reference TRBV28 and TRBJ2-1): DVKVTQSSRYLVKRTGEKVFLECVQDMDHENMFWYRQDPGLGLRLIYFSYDVKMKEKGDIPEGYSVSREKKERFSLILESASTNQTSMYLCASRALGQGGYNEQFFGPGTRLTVL.